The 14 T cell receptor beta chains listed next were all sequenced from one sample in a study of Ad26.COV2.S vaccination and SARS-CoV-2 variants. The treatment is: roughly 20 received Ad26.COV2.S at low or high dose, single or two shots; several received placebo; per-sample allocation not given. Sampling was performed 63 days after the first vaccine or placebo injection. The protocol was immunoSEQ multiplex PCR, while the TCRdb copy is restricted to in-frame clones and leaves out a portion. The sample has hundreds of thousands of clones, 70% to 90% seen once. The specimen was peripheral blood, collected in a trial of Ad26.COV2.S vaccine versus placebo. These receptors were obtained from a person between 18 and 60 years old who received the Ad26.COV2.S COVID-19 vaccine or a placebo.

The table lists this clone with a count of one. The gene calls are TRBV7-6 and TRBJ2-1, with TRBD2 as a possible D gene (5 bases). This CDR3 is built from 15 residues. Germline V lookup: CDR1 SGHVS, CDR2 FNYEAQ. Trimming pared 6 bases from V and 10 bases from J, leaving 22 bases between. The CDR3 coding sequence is TGTGCCAGCAGTTCGTTCGCGGGCCCTCTACCCGAGCAGTTCTTC. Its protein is CASSSFAGPLPEQFF.

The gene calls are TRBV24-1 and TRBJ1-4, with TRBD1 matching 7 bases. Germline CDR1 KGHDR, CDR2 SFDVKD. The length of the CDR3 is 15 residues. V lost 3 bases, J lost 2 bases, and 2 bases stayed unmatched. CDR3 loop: CATSDPTGTNEKLFF. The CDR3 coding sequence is TGTGCCACCAGTGATCCGACAGGGACTAATGAAAAACTGTTTTTT.

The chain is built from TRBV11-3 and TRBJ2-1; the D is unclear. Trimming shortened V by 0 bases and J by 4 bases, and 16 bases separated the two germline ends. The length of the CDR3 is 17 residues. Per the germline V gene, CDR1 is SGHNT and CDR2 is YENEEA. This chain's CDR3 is CASSLDGTNPDYNEQFF. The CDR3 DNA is TGTGCCAGCAGCTTAGATGGTACCAATCCGGATTACAATGAGCAGTTCTTC.

CDR3 loop: CAISLDGTSGAFF. CDR3 bases: TGTGCCATCAGTCTTGACGGGACCTCCGGAGCTTTCTTT. V is TRBV10-3 and J is TRBJ1-1, with D tentatively TRBD1 (5 bases). V shed 5 bases and J shed 10 bases, with 17 bases lying between them. Germline assignment: CDR1 ENHRY and CDR2 SYGVKD. CDR3 length: 13 amino acids.

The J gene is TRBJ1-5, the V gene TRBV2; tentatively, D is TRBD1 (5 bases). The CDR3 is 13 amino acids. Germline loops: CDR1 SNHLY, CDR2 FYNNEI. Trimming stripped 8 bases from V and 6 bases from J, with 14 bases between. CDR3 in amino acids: CASQREGLQPQHF. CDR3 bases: TGTGCCAGCCAAAGGGAGGGGCTTCAGCCCCAGCATTTT.

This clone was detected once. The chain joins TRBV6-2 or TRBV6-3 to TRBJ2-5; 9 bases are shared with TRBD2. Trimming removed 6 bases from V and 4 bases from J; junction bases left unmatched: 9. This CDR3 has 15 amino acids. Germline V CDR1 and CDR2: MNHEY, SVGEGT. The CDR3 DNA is TGTGCCAGCAGCTTCATTTCTAGCGGGACAGAGACCCAGTACTTC. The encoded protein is CASSFISSGTETQYF.

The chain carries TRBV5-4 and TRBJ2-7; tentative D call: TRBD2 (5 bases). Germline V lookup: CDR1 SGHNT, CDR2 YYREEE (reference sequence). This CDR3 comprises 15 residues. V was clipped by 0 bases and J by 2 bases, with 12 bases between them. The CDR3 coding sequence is TGTGCCAGCAGCTTGGAGGTCGGGGTCCCCTACGAGCAGTACTTC. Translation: CASSLEVGVPYEQYF.

The CDR3 DNA reads as TGTGCCAGCAGCGCAGCGGGAGGGACGGGTACCGGGGAGCTGTTTTTT. Protein product: CASSAAGGTGTGELFF. This chain joins TRBV7-8 and TRBJ2-2; 10 bases are shared with TRBD2. The CDR3 sequence is 16 residues long. The germline V gene has CDR1 SGHVS and CDR2 FQNEAQ. Unmatched junction bases numbered 8, after V lost 5 bases and J lost 5 bases.

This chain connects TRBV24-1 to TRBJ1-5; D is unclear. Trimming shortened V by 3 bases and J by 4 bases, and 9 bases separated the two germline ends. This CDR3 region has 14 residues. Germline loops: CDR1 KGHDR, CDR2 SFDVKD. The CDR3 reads CATSDNRLNQPQHF. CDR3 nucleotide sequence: TGTGCCACCAGTGATAACAGACTGAATCAGCCCCAGCATTTT.

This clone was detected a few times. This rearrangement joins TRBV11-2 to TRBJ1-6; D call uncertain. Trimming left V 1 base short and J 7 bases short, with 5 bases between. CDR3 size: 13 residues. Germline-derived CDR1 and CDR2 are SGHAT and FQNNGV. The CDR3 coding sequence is TGTGCCAGCAGCTTAGTTGGGAATTCACCCCTCCACTTT. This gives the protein CASSLVGNSPLHF.

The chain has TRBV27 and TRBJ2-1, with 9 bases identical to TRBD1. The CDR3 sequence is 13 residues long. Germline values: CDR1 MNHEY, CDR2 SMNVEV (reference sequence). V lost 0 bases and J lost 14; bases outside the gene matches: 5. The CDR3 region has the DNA TGTGCCAGCAGTTTATCGGCTGACAGGGGGAAGTTCTTC. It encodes CASSLSADRGKFF.

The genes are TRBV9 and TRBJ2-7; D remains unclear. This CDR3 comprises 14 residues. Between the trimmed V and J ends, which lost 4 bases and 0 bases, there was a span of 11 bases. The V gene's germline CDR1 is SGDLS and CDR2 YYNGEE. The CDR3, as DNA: TGTGCCAGCAGCCTCACATGGAGCTCCTACGAGCAGTACTTC. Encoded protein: CASSLTWSSYEQYF. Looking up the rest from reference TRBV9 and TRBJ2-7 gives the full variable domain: DSGVTQTPKHLITATGQRVTLRCSPRSGDLSVYWYQQSLDQGLQFLIQYYNGEERAKGNILERFSAQQFPDLHSELNLSSLELGDSALYFCASSLTWSSYEQYFGPGTRLTVT.

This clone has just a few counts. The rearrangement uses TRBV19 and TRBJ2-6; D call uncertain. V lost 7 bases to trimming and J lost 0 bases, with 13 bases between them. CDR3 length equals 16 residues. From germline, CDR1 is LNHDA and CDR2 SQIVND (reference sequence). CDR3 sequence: CASTPRTVSGANVLTF. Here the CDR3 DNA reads TGTGCCAGTACCCCAAGGACCGTCTCTGGGGCCAACGTCCTGACTTTC.

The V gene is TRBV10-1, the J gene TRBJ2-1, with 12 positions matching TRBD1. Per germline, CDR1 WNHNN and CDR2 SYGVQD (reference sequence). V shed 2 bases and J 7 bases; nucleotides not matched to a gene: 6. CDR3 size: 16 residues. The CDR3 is CASSEPMGQGANEQFF. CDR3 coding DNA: TGCGCCAGCAGTGAGCCTATGGGACAGGGGGCGAATGAGCAGTTCTTC.